This T cell receptor (beta chain) was recorded in a study of T-cell reconstitution after alpha-beta-depleted transplantation in children. Using unique molecular identifiers, the investigators prepared the TCRbeta library. TCRdb redid the calling of the PCR reads with MiXCR, one entry per CDR3 protein. In the table there are about a million distinct CDR3 sequences, roughly 29% of which are singletons. Germline values: CDR1 MGHRA, CDR2 YSYEKL. The trim removed 6 bases at V and 0 bases at J, leaving 4 bases unmatched. The CDR3 has 14 amino acids. A few counts support this clonotype. Its antigen is currently unknown. Whole-study findings and limits: Surviving recipient T cells and thymic progenitors accounted for the high day-60 TCRbeta diversity observed in some patients. Where alpha-beta T cells came from about two months after transplant was reportedly several hundred expanded graft clones. The main origin of T-cell counts and diversity one year after transplant was newly produced T cells.

The TCR originated in a boy less than two years old who had a stem cell transplant for SCID, so the T cells may come from the graft donor. This material consisted of PBMCs, mostly from graft donor cells, taken 360 days after TCRalphabeta/CD19-depleted stem cell transplant. V is TRBV4-1 and J is TRBJ1-2; 7 nucleotides match TRBD1. The CDR3 coding sequence is TGCGCCAGCAGGCTGGGACAGACTAACTATGGCTACACCTTC. Translated, it gives CASRLGQTNYGYTF.